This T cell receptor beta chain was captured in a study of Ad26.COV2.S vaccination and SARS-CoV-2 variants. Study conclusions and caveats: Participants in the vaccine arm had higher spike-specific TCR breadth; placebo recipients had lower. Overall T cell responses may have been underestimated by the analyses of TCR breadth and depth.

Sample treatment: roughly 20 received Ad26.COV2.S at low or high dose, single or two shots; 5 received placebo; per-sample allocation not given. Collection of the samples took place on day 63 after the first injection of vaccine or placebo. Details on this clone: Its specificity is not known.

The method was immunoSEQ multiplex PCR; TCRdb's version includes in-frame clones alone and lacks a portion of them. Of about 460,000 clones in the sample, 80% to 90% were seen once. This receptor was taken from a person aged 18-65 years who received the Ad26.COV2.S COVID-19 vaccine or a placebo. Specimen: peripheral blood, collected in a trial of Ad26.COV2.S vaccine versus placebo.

CDR3 sequence reads: CASSPQQGEHTGELFF. The CDR3 DNA is TGTGCCAGCTCACCTCAACAGGGTGAGCACACCGGGGAGCTGTTTTTT. The chain employs TRBV18 and TRBJ2-2; D possibly corresponds to TRBD1 (6 bases). Trimming shortened V by 3 bases and J by 3 bases, and 14 bases separated the two germline ends. The germline gives CDR1 KGHSH, CDR2 LQKENI. The CDR3 sequence is 16 residues long.